One and the same sample provided the 9 T cell receptor beta chains below, sequenced in a study of blood T cell repertoires in COVID-19. Profiling relied on immunoSEQ multiplex PCR, and the TCRdb table lists in-frame clones only, not all of them. This sample has about 200,000 clones, with around 90% found just once. Sequencing was carried out using PBMCs or T cells enriched from blood (not recorded which). The receptors derive from a man under 40 who had recovered from COVID-19.

This clone was detected only once. The chain combines TRBV30 with TRBJ2-3; D is uncertain. Germline V CDR1 and CDR2: GTSNPN, SVGIG (reference sequence). The CDR3 length is 11 residues. V was cut by 5 bases and J by 2 bases, with 5 bases left in between. The CDR3, as DNA: TGTGCCTGGGCACACACAGATACGCAGTATTTT. Its translation is CAWAHTDTQYF. Full variable domain (rest looked up from reference TRBV30 and TRBJ2-3): SQTIHQWPATLVQPVGSPLSLECTVEGTSNPNLYWYRQAAGRGLQLLFYSVGIGQISSEVPQNLSASRPQDRQFILSSKKLLLSDSGFYLCAWAHTDTQYFGPGTRLTVL.

This sequence joins TRBV15 and TRBJ2-7, with D maybe TRBD2 (5 bases). Trimming took off 0 bases at V and 0 bases at J, with 12 bases between the two ends. This CDR3 comprises 16 residues. Germline V gene data show CDR1 as LNHNV and CDR2 as YYDKDF (reference sequence). DNA for the CDR3: TGTGCCACCAGCAGAGAGGCGGGCCCTTACTCCTACGAGCAGTACTTC. Its protein product is CATSREAGPYSYEQYF.

The CDR3 DNA is TGTGCCAGCAGCCACCAGACAGGGGACCTACTACTGGAGCAGTACTTC. This gives the protein CASSHQTGDLLLEQYF. The chain recombines TRBV4-2 with TRBJ2-7, with TRBD1 matching over 8 bases. The germline V gene has CDR1 LGHNA and CDR2 YNFKEQ. CDR3 length equals 16 residues. The J segment lost 7 bases and the V segment lost 3 bases, leaving 14 bases of the junction unmatched.

This rearrangement joins TRBV7-2 to TRBJ2-7; the match to TRBD1 covers 8 bases. The germline CDR1 and CDR2 sequences are SGHTA and FQGNSA. This CDR3 comprises 15 residues. V lost 5 bases, J lost 2 bases, and 8 bases stayed unmatched. CDR3 amino acids: CASSIGQGKPYEQYF. The CDR3 nucleotides read TGTGCCAGCAGCATCGGACAGGGAAAACCCTACGAGCAGTACTTC. Together with reference TRBV7-2 and TRBJ2-7, the CDR3 gives the full variable domain: GAGVSQSPSNKVTEKGKDVELRCDPISGHTALYWYRQSLGQGLEFLIYFQGNSAPDKSGLPSDRFSAERTGGSVSTLTIQRTQQEDSAVYLCASSIGQGKPYEQYFGPGTRLTVT.

The chain recombines TRBV29-1 with TRBJ2-3; a possible D gene is TRBD2 (6 bases). The CDR3 is 12 residues long. The germline V gene has CDR1 SQVTM and CDR2 ANQGSEA. Trimming took off 6 bases at V and 2 bases at J, with 9 bases between the two ends. The CDR3 loop reads CSVRRDTDTQYF. CDR3 DNA sequence: TGCAGCGTCAGGCGGGACACAGATACGCAGTATTTT.

The chain combines TRBV2 with TRBJ2-3; 15 nucleotides align to TRBD2. After removal of 2 bases from V and 3 bases from J, the junction contained 6 bases not matched to a gene. The length of the CDR3 is 18 residues. In germline, CDR1 is SNHLY, CDR2 FYNNEI. The CDR3 reads CASSEPGLAGGRTDTQYF. The CDR3, as DNA: TGTGCCAGCAGTGAACCGGGACTAGCGGGAGGACGTACAGATACGCAGTATTTT.

The chain links TRBV30 to TRBJ1-1; D may be TRBD1 (6 bases). CDR1 and CDR2 (germline): GTSNPN, SVGIG (reference sequence). The CDR3 is made up of 13 amino acids. V gave up 3 bases and J gave up 4 bases, with 12 bases separating them. The CDR3 DNA is TGTGCCTGGAGGCCGGACAGTGTCACTGAAGCTTTCTTT. This encodes CAWRPDSVTEAFF.

This clone was detected once. The rearrangement joins TRBV2 to TRBJ1-5; D possibly corresponds to TRBD1 (6 bases). The germline V gene has CDR1 SNHLY and CDR2 FYNNEI. This CDR3 is 15 amino acids long. Trimming removed 6 bases from V and 0 bases from J, with 12 bases in between. The DNA of the CDR3 is TGTGCCAGCAGCAGGACAGATTATAGCAATCAGCCCCAGCATTTT. Translating gives CASSRTDYSNQPQHF.

This chain connects TRBV9 to TRBJ2-1, with 15 bases matching TRBD2. CDR1 SGDLS and CDR2 YYNGEE come from the germline V gene. The CDR3 extends over 16 amino acids. V dropped 3 bases and J dropped 10; count of bases not matched to a gene: 8. The CDR3 here is CASSAPGTSGRSEQFF. As DNA, the CDR3 is TGTGCCAGCAGCGCACCAGGGACTAGCGGGAGGTCGGAGCAGTTCTTC. Filled out from reference TRBV9 and TRBJ2-1, the complete variable domain reads DSGVTQTPKHLITATGQRVTLRCSPRSGDLSVYWYQQSLDQGLQFLIQYYNGEERAKGNILERFSAQQFPDLHSELNLSSLELGDSALYFCASSAPGTSGRSEQFFGPGTRLTVL.